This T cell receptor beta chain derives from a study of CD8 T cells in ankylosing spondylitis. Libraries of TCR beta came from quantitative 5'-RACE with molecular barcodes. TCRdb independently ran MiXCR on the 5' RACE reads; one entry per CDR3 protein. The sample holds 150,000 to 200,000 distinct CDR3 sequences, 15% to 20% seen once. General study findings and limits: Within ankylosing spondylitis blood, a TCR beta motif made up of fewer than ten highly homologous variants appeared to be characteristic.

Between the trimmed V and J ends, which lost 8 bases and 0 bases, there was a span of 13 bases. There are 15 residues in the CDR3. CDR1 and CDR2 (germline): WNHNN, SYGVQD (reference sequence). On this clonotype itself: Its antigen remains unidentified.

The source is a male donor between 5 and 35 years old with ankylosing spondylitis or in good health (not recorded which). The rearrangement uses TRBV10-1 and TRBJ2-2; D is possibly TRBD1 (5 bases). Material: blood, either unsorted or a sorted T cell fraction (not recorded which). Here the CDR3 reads CASGVRAANTGELFF. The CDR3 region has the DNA TGCGCCAGCGGTGTCAGGGCCGCGAACACCGGGGAGCTGTTTTTT.